This TCR beta chain was documented in a study of identical twins. MiXCR, run by TCRdb on the 5' RACE reads, gives a single entry per CDR3 protein. Counted here are 400,000 to 650,000 distinct CDR3 sequences, 22% occurring once; the ten biggest clones make up roughly 0.9%. The CDR3 runs to 16 residues. V was clipped by 0 bases and J by 2 bases, with 12 bases between them. Germline V lookup: CDR1 SGHDN, CDR2 FVKESK. This clonotype came up a few times. These sequences were also reported in another study, on T cells expressing NK-cell markers.

What was sequenced was CD4+ T cells sorted from blood. The rearrangement links TRBV14 to TRBJ2-3; perhaps TRBD2 as D (6 bases). The clonotype originates from a woman aged 18 to 35 in good health. The CDR3 reads CASSQDGGTYTDTQYF. Written as DNA, the CDR3 is TGTGCCAGCAGCCAAGACGGTGGGACTTACACAGATACGCAGTATTTT.